Following are 9 T cell receptor beta chains from one sample sequenced in a study of technical replicates of blood from a handful of donors. Sequencing used immunoSEQ multiplex PCR; TCRdb keeps in-frame clones, though not all of them. This sample yields almost 70,000 clones, of which 91% are seen a single time; roughly 5% belongs to the top ten. Material: PBMCs. These receptors came from a human donor in good health. Some clones in this sample may be carry-over from other donors' samples.

V and J are TRBV2 and TRBJ2-3; 7 nucleotides match TRBD1. V lost 8 bases, J lost 6 bases, and 11 bases stayed unmatched. CDR1 and CDR2 (germline): SNHLY, FYNNEI. The CDR3 has 14 amino acids. The CDR3 coding sequence is TGTGCCAGCTCCGAGACAGGGTGGGGGGATACGCAGTATTTT. It yields the protein CASSETGWGDTQYF.

The V gene is TRBV5-1, the J gene TRBJ2-7; 7 bases are a match to TRBD2. The CDR3 loop spans 15 amino acids. Germline-derived CDR1 and CDR2 are SGHRS and YFSETQ. Trimming removed 1 base from V and 6 bases from J; junction bases left unmatched: 10. DNA for the CDR3: TGCGCCAGCAGCTTGACCCAGCGGGGATTTCGCGAGCAGTACTTC. Its translation: CASSLTQRGFREQYF. The full variable domain, completed using reference TRBV5-1 and TRBJ2-7, is KAGVTQTPRYLIKTRGQQVTLSCSPISGHRSVSWYQQTPGQGLQFLFEYFSETQRNKGNFPGRFSGRQFSNSRSEMNVSTLELGDSALYLCASSLTQRGFREQYFGPGTRLTVT.

There are a few counts of this clone. J is TRBJ1-3 and V is TRBV6-5; D call uncertain. V lost 4 bases and J lost 1, with 5 bases in between. Germline CDR1 MNHEY, CDR2 SVGAGI. This CDR3 has 13 residues. The CDR3 DNA follows: TGTGCCAGCAGTTCTCGGTCTGGAAACACCATATATTTT. Amino acids: CASSSRSGNTIYF.

V usage is TRBV25-1 and J usage is TRBJ2-7; 7 nucleotides agree with TRBD2. V shed 3 bases, J shed 2 bases, and the junction held 7 bases outside the gene matches. The germline V gene encodes CDR1 MGHDK and CDR2 SYGVNS. The CDR3 sequence is 15 residues long. In DNA form, the CDR3 reads TGTGCCAGCAGTGAGGGGGGGAGGGCCACCTACGAGCAGTACTTC. Its protein is CASSEGGRATYEQYF.

The V gene is TRBV7-8, the J gene TRBJ2-7; maybe TRBD1 (6 bases). V gave up 1 base and J gave up 5 bases, with 15 bases separating them. CDR1 is SGHVS, CDR2 FQNEAQ, per germline. The CDR3 extends over 15 amino acids. The CDR3, as DNA: TGTGCCAGCAGCTTAGGTGGGTGGGGGCCCGACGAGCAGTACTTC. This codes for CASSLGGWGPDEQYF.

The V call is TRBV25-1, the J call TRBJ2-5; D not certain. V lost 5 bases and J 1 base, leaving 11 bases between the germline ends. This CDR3 has 14 amino acids. Germline CDR1 MGHDK, CDR2 SYGVNS. The CDR3 spells CASSRFNSQETQYF. CDR3 sequence (DNA): TGTGCCAGCAGTCGTTTTAACAGCCAAGAGACCCAGTACTTC.

This sequence joins TRBV19 and TRBJ1-5; 8 bases match TRBD1. CDR3 length: 16 amino acids. Germline CDR1 reads LNHDA; CDR2 reads SQIVND (reference sequence). The trim removed 6 bases at V and 3 bases at J, leaving 10 bases unmatched. The CDR3 DNA is TGTGCCAGTAGCGGCGGCCCGGGACAGGACAATCAGCCCCAGCATTTT. It yields the protein CASSGGPGQDNQPQHF.

V gene TRBV18 combines with J gene TRBJ2-7; 7 bases line up with TRBD2. The CDR3 length is 14 residues. V was clipped by 4 bases and J by 6 bases; unmatched bases: 9. The germline V gene has CDR1 KGHSH and CDR2 LQKENI. For the CDR3, the DNA is TGTGCCAGCTCACAGCGGGACGGCCGGAGCGAGCAGTACTTC. Its translation is CASSQRDGRSEQYF. The whole variable domain, remainder taken from reference TRBV18 and TRBJ2-7, is NAGVMQNPRHLVRRRGQEARLRCSPMKGHSHVYWYRQLPEEGLKFMVYLQKENIIDESGMPKERFSAEFPKEGPSILRIQQVVRGDSAAYFCASSQRDGRSEQYFGPGTRLTVT.

In this sample, this clone turned up a few times. The chain uses TRBV27 and TRBJ2-1, with 11 bases identical to TRBD2. The trim removed 0 bases at V and 4 bases at J, leaving 2 bases unmatched. Germline CDR1 and CDR2: MNHEY and SMNVEV (reference sequence). This CDR3 is built from 16 residues. The CDR3 bases are TGTGCCAGCAGTTTATCCGCTAGCGGGGGGTACAATGAGCAGTTCTTC. Translated: CASSLSASGGYNEQFF.